Listed below are T cell receptor beta chains from one sample, sequenced in a study of T cells in Graves' hyperthyroidism and ophthalmopathy. TCRdb re-analysed the multiplex PCR reads in MiXCR, keeping a single row per CDR3 protein. The table includes about 300,000 distinct CDR3 sequences, 13% detected once. The sequenced sample was blood. The origin of the receptors is a woman aged 25 to 45 with Graves' hyperthyroidism that later progressed to Graves' ophthalmopathy. Each CDR3 is given with its conserved first and last residue. Each record gives: J gene, D gene, V gene, CDR3 protein. The D gene is left open where the match is weak.

j_call: TRBJ2-1; d_call: TRBD1; v_call: TRBV18; cdr3_aa: CASSPDRAYNEQFF
j_call: TRBJ2-3; d_call: TRBD2; v_call: TRBV3-1; cdr3_aa: CASSQDGTSASTDTQYF
j_call: TRBJ2-7; d_call: TRBD2; v_call: TRBV5-1; cdr3_aa: CASSLLAGGLVAYEQYF
j_call: TRBJ2-1; d_call: NA; v_call: TRBV27; cdr3_aa: CASSLASVLNEQFF
j_call: TRBJ2-1; d_call: TRBD1; v_call: TRBV19; cdr3_aa: CASSVGTVSYNEQFF
j_call: TRBJ2-1; d_call: NA; v_call: TRBV20-1; cdr3_aa: CSARDDVKQFF
j_call: TRBJ2-5; d_call: NA; v_call: TRBV7-2; cdr3_aa: CATSPQGQGTQYF
j_call: TRBJ2-2; d_call: TRBD2; v_call: TRBV4-3; cdr3_aa: CASSQEADPGLAGNTGELFF
j_call: TRBJ2-4; d_call: NA; v_call: TRBV6-5; cdr3_aa: CASSYSMQGSIQYF
j_call: TRBJ2-1; d_call: TRBD2; v_call: TRBV28; cdr3_aa: CASSLSSGRYYNEQFF
j_call: TRBJ2-3; d_call: NA; v_call: TRBV28; cdr3_aa: CASSRAGSTDTQYF
j_call: TRBJ2-3; d_call: NA; v_call: TRBV20-1; cdr3_aa: CSGTGASLTDTQYF
j_call: TRBJ1-5; d_call: TRBD1; v_call: TRBV19; cdr3_aa: CASSTDRGQPQHF
j_call: TRBJ2-7; d_call: NA; v_call: TRBV20-1; cdr3_aa: CSARDHQGTYEQYF
j_call: TRBJ2-2; d_call: TRBD2; v_call: TRBV11-1; cdr3_aa: CASSLGSSGRHNTGELFF
j_call: TRBJ2-5; d_call: NA; v_call: TRBV4-1; cdr3_aa: CASSQDWAGMEETQYF
j_call: TRBJ1-2; d_call: NA; v_call: TRBV9; cdr3_aa: CASSGTGQGNGYTF
j_call: TRBJ2-7; d_call: TRBD1; v_call: TRBV7-9; cdr3_aa: CASSWGQTTSYEQYF
j_call: TRBJ2-5; d_call: NA; v_call: TRBV27; cdr3_aa: CASSFFGGGQYF
j_call: TRBJ1-4; d_call: NA; v_call: TRBV28; cdr3_aa: CASSSRIQSNEKLFF
j_call: TRBJ2-7; d_call: NA; v_call: TRBV19; cdr3_aa: CASSIGKSSYEQYF
j_call: TRBJ2-7; d_call: NA; v_call: TRBV28; cdr3_aa: CASSLEGFRSYEQYF